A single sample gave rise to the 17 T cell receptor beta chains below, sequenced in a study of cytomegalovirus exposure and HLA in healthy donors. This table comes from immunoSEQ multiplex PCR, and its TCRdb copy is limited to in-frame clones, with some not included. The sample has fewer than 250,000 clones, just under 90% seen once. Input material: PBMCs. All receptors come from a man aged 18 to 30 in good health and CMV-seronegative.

This CDR3 is CASNLRTGVSQPQHF. CDR3 sequence (DNA): TGTGCCAGCAATTTAAGGACAGGAGTCAGTCAGCCCCAGCATTTT. The chain joins TRBV6-1 to TRBJ1-5; 7 bases match TRBD1. CDR1 and CDR2 (germline): MNHNS, SASEGT. This CDR3 is 15 amino acids long. Trimming took 7 bases from V and 6 from J; bases not matched to a gene: 12.

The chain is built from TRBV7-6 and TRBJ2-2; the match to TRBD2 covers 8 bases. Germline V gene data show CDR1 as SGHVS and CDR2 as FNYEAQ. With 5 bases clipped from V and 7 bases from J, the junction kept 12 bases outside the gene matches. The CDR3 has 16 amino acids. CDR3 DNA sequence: TGTGCCAGCAGCAAACTAGCGGCAGGGGTTGTCGGGGAGCTGTTTTTT. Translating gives CASSKLAAGVVGELFF.

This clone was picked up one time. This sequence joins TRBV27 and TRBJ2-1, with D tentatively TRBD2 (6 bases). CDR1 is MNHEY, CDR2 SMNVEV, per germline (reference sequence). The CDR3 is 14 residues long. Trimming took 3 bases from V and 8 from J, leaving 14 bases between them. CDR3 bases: TGTGCCAGCAGTTTTAACGGGGGTAGGGATGAGCAGTTCTTC. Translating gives CASSFNGGRDEQFF.

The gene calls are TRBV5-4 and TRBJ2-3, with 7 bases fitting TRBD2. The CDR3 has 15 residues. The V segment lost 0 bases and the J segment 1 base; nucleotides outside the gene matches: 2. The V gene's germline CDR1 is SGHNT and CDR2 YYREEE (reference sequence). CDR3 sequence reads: CASSLGLAGTDTQYF. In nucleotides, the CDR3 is TGTGCCAGCAGCTTGGGTCTAGCGGGCACAGATACGCAGTATTTT.

This CDR3 is CASRGQGDQPQHF. The CDR3 region has the DNA TGTGCCAGCAGAGGACAGGGAGATCAGCCCCAGCATTTT. This chain joins TRBV27 and TRBJ1-5; 8 positions agree with TRBD1. The CDR3 is 13 amino acids. With V trimmed by 6 bases and J by 5 bases, 3 bases remained unmatched. Germline CDR1 MNHEY, CDR2 SMNVEV (reference sequence).

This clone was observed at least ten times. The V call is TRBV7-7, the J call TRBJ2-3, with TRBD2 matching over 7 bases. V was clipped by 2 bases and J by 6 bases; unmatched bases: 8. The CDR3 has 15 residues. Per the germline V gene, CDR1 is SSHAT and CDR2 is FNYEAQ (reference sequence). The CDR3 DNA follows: TGTGCCAGCAGCTTATCGGCGGGAGTCGGCGATACGCAGTATTTT. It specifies CASSLSAGVGDTQYF.

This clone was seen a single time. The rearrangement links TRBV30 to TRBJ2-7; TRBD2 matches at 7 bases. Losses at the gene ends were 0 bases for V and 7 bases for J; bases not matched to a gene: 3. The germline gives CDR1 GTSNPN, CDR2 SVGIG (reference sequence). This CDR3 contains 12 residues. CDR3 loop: CAWSVSGREQYF. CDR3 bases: TGTGCCTGGAGTGTATCCGGGAGGGAGCAGTACTTC.

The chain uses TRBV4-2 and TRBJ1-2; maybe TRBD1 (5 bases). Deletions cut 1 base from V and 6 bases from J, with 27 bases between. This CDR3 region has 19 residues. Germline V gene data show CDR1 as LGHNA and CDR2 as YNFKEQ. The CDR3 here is CASSQVSPGGQGLYHGYTF. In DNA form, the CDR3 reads TGTGCCAGCAGCCAAGTAAGCCCGGGTGGGCAGGGACTTTACCATGGCTACACCTTC.

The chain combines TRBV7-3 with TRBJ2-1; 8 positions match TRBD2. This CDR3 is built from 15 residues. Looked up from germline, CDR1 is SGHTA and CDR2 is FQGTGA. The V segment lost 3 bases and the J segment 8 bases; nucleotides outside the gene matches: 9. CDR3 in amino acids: CASSLVAAGGDEQFF. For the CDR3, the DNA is TGTGCCAGCAGCTTGGTTGCGGCGGGGGGCGATGAGCAGTTCTTC.

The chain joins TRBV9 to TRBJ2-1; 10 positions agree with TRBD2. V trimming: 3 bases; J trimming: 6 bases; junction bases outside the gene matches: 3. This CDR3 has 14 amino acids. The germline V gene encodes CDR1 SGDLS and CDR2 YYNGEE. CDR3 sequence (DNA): TGTGCCAGCAGCGAGGGACTAGCGTTCAATGAGCAGTTCTTC. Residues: CASSEGLAFNEQFF.

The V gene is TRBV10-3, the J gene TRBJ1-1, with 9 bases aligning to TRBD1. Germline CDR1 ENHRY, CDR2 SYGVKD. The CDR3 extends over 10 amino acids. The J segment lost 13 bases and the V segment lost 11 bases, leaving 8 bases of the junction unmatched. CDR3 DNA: TGTGCCGGGGGACAGGGTAAAGTTTTCTTT. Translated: CAGGQGKVFF.

CDR3 coding DNA: TGTGCCAGCAGTTTAAGTCTACGCACAGATACGCAGTATTTT. This sequence encodes CASSLSLRTDTQYF. The chain employs TRBV27 and TRBJ2-3; no definite D call. The CDR3 extends over 14 amino acids. Germline CDR1 is MNHEY and CDR2 is SMNVEV (reference sequence). V shed 2 bases and J shed 1 base, with 7 bases lying between them.

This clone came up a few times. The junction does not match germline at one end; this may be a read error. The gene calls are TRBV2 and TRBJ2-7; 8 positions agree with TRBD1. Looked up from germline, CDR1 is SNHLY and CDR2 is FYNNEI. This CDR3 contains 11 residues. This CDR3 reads CASSYGGTGHF. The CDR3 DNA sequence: TGTGCCAGCAGCTACGGAGGGACAGGCCACTTC.

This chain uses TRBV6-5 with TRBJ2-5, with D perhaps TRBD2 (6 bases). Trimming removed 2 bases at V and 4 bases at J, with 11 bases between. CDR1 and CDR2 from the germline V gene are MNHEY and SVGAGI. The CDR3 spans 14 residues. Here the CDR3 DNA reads TGTGCCAGCAGTTACAGGGGACTCGGAGAGACCCAGTACTTC. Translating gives CASSYRGLGETQYF.

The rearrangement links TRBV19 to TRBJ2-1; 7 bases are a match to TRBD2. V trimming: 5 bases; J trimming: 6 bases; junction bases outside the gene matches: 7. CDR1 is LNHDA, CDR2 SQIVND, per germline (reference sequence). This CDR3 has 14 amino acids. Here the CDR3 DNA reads TGTGCCAGTAGTCTTGCGGGAGAGGGCAATGAGCAGTTCTTC. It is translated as CASSLAGEGNEQFF.

CDR3 sequence reads: CASSPWTVSSYNSPLHF. CDR3 nucleotides: TGTGCCAGTAGTCCCTGGACAGTCAGCTCCTATAATTCACCCCTCCACTTT. The chain combines TRBV19 with TRBJ1-6; maybe TRBD1 (6 bases). V shed 5 bases and J shed 0 bases, with 14 bases lying between them. CDR3 length: 17 residues. The V gene's germline CDR1 is LNHDA and CDR2 SQIVND (reference sequence).

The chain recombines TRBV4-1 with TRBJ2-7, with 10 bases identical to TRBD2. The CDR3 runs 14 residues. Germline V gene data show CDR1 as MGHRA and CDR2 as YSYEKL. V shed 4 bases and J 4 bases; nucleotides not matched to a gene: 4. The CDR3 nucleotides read TGCGCCAGCAGCCTAGCGGGAGGTGCTTACGAGCAGTACTTC. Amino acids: CASSLAGGAYEQYF.